Following are 10 T cell receptor beta chains from one sample sequenced in a study of CD8 T cells in Susac syndrome. Reverse transcription used about 0.45 to 1 ug RNA and random hexamers. TCRdb fed the immunoSEQ multiplex PCR reads into MiXCR, producing one record per CDR3 protein. This repertoire shows around 180,000 distinct CDR3 sequences, around 95% found once; its top ten account for less than 0.2%. The sample consisted of CD8+ T cells from PBMCs. The receptor set was obtained from a human donor with multiple sclerosis.

The V call is TRBV27, the J call TRBJ1-2, with 7 bases that match TRBD1. Germline trimming cut 8 bases from V and 4 bases from J; bases unmatched to any gene: 10. This CDR3 has 14 amino acids. Germline V gives CDR1 MNHEY, CDR2 SMNVEV (reference sequence). The CDR3 reads CASGPGTDGYGYTF. The CDR3 DNA reads TGTGCCAGCGGACCCGGGACAGACGGCTATGGCTACACCTTC.

The CDR3 protein is CASSQAGLPHNEQFF. CDR3 nucleotide sequence: TGCGCCAGCAGCCAGGCGGGACTTCCCCACAATGAGCAGTTCTTC. The chain carries TRBV4-1 and TRBJ2-1; possibly TRBD2 for D (6 bases). V dropped 3 bases and J dropped 5 bases, with 14 bases sitting between them. The CDR3 spans 15 residues. CDR1 is MGHRA, CDR2 YSYEKL, per germline.

The V gene is TRBV29-1, the J gene TRBJ1-3, with no clear D. The length of the CDR3 is 11 residues. V lost 7 bases and J lost 2, with 6 bases in between. Per the germline V gene, CDR1 is SQVTM and CDR2 is ANQGSEA. This CDR3 is CSAAAGNTIYF. In DNA, the CDR3 is TGCAGCGCGGCAGCTGGAAACACCATATATTTT.

V usage is TRBV29-1 and J usage is TRBJ1-2, with 8 bases lining up with TRBD1. Germline CDR1 and CDR2: SQVTM and ANQGSEA. V was pared by 0 bases and J by 3 bases, with 15 bases of the junction left unmatched. The CDR3 is 18 amino acids. CDR3 nucleotides: TGCAGCGTTGAAGATCAGGTCCGTCAGGGACAGGAATACTATGGCTACACCTTC. Translating gives CSVEDQVRQGQEYYGYTF.

In nucleotides, the CDR3 is TGTGCCAGCAGGCCATCCGGGATCTCCTACAATGAGCAGTTCTTC. It is translated as CASRPSGISYNEQFF. This chain links TRBV7-2 with TRBJ2-1; the D gene is possibly TRBD2 (5 bases). Germline V gene data show CDR1 as SGHTA and CDR2 as FQGNSA. This CDR3 is built from 15 residues. Trimming removed 6 bases from V and 0 bases from J, with 12 bases in between.

The chain links TRBV28 to TRBJ2-1; TRBD1 is a possible D gene (7 bases). V was cut by 3 bases and J by 8 bases, with 17 bases left in between. The CDR3 extends over 15 amino acids. Germline V lookup: CDR1 MDHEN, CDR2 SYDVKM. CDR3 DNA: TGTGCCAGCAGTTTCGGAGGCAGGGGGGCCGATGAGCAGTTCTTC. Protein: CASSFGGRGADEQFF.

The CDR3 DNA follows: TGCGCCAGCAGCTCCCACTCGCCCCTAGCGGAGACCTACAATGAGCAGTTCTTC. It is translated as CASSSHSPLAETYNEQFF. The chain employs TRBV4-1 and TRBJ2-1, with 7 bases that match TRBD2. Germline V gene data show CDR1 as MGHRA and CDR2 as YSYEKL. Trimming at V came to 5 bases and at J to 2 bases, leaving 15 bases not matched to a gene. CDR3 length: 18 amino acids.

The V and J genes are TRBV29-1 and TRBJ2-7; 8 bases map to TRBD1. With 2 bases clipped from V and 0 bases from J, the junction kept 6 bases outside the gene matches. This CDR3 has 15 amino acids. Per germline, CDR1 SQVTM and CDR2 ANQGSEA. The CDR3 nucleotides read TGCAGCGTTGAAACAGGGGGAAAGTACTCCTACGAGCAGTACTTC. It codes for CSVETGGKYSYEQYF.

The J gene is TRBJ2-7, the V gene TRBV4-2; 7 bases are a match to TRBD2. The J segment lost 3 bases and the V segment lost 4 bases, leaving 12 bases of the junction unmatched. Germline values: CDR1 LGHNA, CDR2 YNFKEQ. This CDR3 comprises 16 residues. The chain's CDR3 is CASSPPPEAGFYEQYF. CDR3 bases: TGTGCCAGCAGCCCGCCGCCGGAAGCGGGGTTCTACGAGCAGTACTTC.

The chain joins TRBV20-1 to TRBJ2-7; TRBD2 matches 7 bases. Germline assignment: CDR1 DFQATT and CDR2 SNEGSKA (reference sequence). The CDR3 covers 14 residues. J gave up 0 bases and V 0 bases, and 2 bases lay outside the gene matches. As DNA, the CDR3 is TGCAGTGCTAGAGAGGGCGGGAGCTCCTACGAGCAGTACTTC. Translation: CSAREGGSSYEQYF.